This T cell receptor beta chain was documented in a study of cytomegalovirus exposure and HLA in healthy donors. Study-wide points: Reported findings show TCR beta sequences accurately forecast HLA-A and HLA-B alleles in most subjects. Highest at DRB1 and lowest at HLA-C, TCR association rates differed among HLA loci in a later analysis.

Details on this clone: No antigen is known for it.

Trimming shortened V by 8 bases and J by 0 bases, and 10 bases separated the two germline ends. The CDR3 sequence is 13 residues long. Germline loops: CDR1 MNHEY, CDR2 SMNVEV (reference sequence). The primer mix had 60 Vbeta and 13 Jbeta primers. Assay: immunoSEQ multiplex PCR; the TCRdb copy retains only in-frame clones and omits some. The sample carries around 170,000 clones, roughly 82% recorded once. The sample taken for sequencing was PBMCs. This sequence was found in a middle-aged man in good health and CMV-seronegative. The chain carries TRBV27 and TRBJ1-2; D is unclear. The CDR3 nucleotides read TGTGCCAGCGGAGCGGGAACTAACTATGGCTACACCTTC. Protein sequence: CASGAGTNYGYTF.